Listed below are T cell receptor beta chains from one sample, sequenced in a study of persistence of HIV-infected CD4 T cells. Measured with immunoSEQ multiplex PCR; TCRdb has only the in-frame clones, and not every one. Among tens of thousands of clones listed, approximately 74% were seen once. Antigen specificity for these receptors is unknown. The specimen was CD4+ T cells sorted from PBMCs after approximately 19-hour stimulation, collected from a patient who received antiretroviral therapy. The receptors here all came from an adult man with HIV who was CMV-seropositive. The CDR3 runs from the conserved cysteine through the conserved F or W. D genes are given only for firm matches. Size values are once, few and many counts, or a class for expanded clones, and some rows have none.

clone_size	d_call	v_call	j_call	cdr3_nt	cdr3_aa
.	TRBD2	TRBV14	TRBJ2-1	TGTGCCAGCAGCCCCTTGGGGTACCGGGGGGGCTTAAATGAGCAGTTCTTC	CASSPLGYRGGLNEQFF
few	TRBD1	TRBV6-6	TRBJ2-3	TGTGCCAGCAGTACAGGGACAGGGAGTAGGACGCAGTATTTT	CASSTGTGSRTQYF
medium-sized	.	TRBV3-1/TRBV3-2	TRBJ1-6	TGTGCCAGCAGCCATTCCGGGACAAATTCACCCCTCCACTTT	CASSHSGTNSPLHF
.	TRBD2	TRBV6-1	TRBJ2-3	TGTGCCAGCAGTGAAGCGCTTCTCACTAGCGGGGGGGTGAATACGCAGTATTTT	CASSEALLTSGGVNTQYF
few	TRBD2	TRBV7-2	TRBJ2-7	TGTGCCAGCAGCCCGACACTAGCGGGGGGGTTCTACGAGCAGTACTTC	CASSPTLAGGFYEQYF
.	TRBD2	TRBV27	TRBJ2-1	TGTGCCAGCAGCCCCTCTGGGGGCTGGATAAGCGGGGGCTACAATGAGCAGTTCTTC	CASSPSGGWISGGYNEQFF
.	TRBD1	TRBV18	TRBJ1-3	TGTGCCAGCTCACCACCGGGACAGGGGACTGACACCATATATTTT	CASSPPGQGTDTIYF
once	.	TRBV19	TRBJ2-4	TGTGCCAGTAGCGTCAGCCGCGCGAAAAACATTCAGTACTTC	CASSVSRAKNIQYF
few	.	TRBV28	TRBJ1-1	TGTGCCAGCAGTTTTGGGTCCTTCGGCGCTTTCTTT	CASSFGSFGAFF
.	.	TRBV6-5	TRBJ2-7	TGTGTCAGCAGCTACGACAGCTTCTACGAGCAGTACTTC	CVSSYDSFYEQYF
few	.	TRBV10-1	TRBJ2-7	TGCGCCAGCAGCAGGGGTTCTGCCGAGCAGTACTTC	CASSRGSAEQYF
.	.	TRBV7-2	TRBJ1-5	TGTGCCAGCAGCTTAGCCGTCGGGCTCAGTCGGCCCCAGCATTTT	CASSLAVGLSRPQHF
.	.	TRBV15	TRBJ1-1	TGTGCCACCAGCAGAGGGGGGACGGCGAACACTGAAGCTTTCTTT	CATSRGGTANTEAFF
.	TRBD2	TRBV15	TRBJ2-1	TGTGCCACCAGCAGAGGTCCTCTCGACCTAACCGGGGATCTAGCGGGGGGTTGGTTTGCGGAGCAGTTCTTC	CATSRGPLDLTGDLAGGWFAEQFF
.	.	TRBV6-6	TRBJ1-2	TGTGCCAGCAGTTACTCGAATCCAGGGCGCTATGGCTACACCTTC	CASSYSNPGRYGYTF
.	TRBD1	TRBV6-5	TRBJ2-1	TGTGCCAGCAGTCTGGACAGGGGAAGGGAGCAGTTCTTC	CASSLDRGREQFF
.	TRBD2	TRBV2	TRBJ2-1	TGTGCCAGCACGGTGACTAGCGGACACAATGAGCAGTTCTTC	CASTVTSGHNEQFF
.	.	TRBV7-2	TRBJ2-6	TGTGCCAGCACTAGGGACTCTGGGGCCAACGTCCTGACTTTC	CASTRDSGANVLTF
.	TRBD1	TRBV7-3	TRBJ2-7	TGTGCCAGCAGCTTAGGGACAGGGCTTGGCTACGAGCAGTACTTC	CASSLGTGLGYEQYF
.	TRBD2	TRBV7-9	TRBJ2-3	TGTGCCAGCAGCTTAGGACTAGCGGGGGCCACAGATACGCAGTATTTT	CASSLGLAGATDTQYF
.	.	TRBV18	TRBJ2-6	TGTGCCAGCTCACCAGGCGGGGCCAACGTCCTGACTTTC	CASSPGGANVLTF
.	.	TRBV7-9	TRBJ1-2	TGTGCCAGCAGCTTAGCGGGGCAGGACGGGACGGGCTATGGCTACACCTTC	CASSLAGQDGTGYGYTF
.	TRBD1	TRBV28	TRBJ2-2	TGTGCCAGCAGTTCCCGGACAGGGGAATACGGGGAGCTGTTTTTT	CASSSRTGEYGELFF
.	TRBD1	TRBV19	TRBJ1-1	TGTGCCAGTAGTAATCCAGGGGGGGCAGGGAGCACTGAAGCTTTCTTT	CASSNPGGAGSTEAFF
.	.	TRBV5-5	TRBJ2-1	TGTGCCAGCAGCTTGGGACTAGGGGGAAACAATGAGCAGTTCTTC	CASSLGLGGNNEQFF
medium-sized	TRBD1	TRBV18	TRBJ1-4	TGTGCCAGCTCACGACAGGGAGCGGATGAAAAACTGTTTTTT	CASSRQGADEKLFF